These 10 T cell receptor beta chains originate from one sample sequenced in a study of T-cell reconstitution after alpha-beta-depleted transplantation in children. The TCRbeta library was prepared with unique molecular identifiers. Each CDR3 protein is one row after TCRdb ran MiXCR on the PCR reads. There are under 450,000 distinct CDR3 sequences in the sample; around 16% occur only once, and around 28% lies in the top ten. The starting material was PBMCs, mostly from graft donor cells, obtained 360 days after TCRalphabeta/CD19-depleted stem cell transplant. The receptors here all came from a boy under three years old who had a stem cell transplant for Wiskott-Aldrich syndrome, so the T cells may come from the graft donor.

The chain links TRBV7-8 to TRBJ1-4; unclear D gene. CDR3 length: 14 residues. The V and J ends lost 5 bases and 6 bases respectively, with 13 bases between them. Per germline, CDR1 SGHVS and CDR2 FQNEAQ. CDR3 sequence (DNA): TGTGCCAGCAGCCGGGGATTGCCCCATGAAAAACTGTTTTTT. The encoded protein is CASSRGLPHEKLFF.

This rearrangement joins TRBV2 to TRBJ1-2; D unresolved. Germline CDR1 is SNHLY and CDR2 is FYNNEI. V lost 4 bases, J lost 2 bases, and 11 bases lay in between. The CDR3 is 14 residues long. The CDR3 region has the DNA TGTGCCAGCAGTGTGAGGCAGAAGAACTATGGCTACACCTTC. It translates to CASSVRQKNYGYTF. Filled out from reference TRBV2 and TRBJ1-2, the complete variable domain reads EPEVTQTPSHQVTQMGQEVILRCVPISNHLYFYWYRQILGQKVEFLVSFYNNEISEKSEIFDDQFSVERPDGSNFTLKIRSTKLEDSAMYFCASSVRQKNYGYTFGSGTRLTVV.

The CDR3 loop is CASSSQRGGSSYNEQFF. Written as DNA, the CDR3 is TGTGCCAGCAGTTCCCAACGCGGGGGCTCCTCCTACAATGAGCAGTTCTTC. This chain connects TRBV28 to TRBJ2-1; TRBD2 is a possible D gene (7 bases). The CDR3 is 17 residues long. The V gene lost 4 bases and the J gene lost 0 bases, with 16 bases spanning the gap. The germline V gene encodes CDR1 MDHEN and CDR2 SYDVKM.

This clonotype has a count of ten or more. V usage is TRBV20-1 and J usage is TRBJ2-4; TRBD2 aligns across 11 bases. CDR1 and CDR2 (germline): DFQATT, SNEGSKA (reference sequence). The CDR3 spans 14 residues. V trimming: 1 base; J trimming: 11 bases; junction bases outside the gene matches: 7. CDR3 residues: CSARGSGGLAVQYF. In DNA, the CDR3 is TGCAGTGCTAGAGGGTCAGGGGGACTAGCGGTTCAGTACTTC.

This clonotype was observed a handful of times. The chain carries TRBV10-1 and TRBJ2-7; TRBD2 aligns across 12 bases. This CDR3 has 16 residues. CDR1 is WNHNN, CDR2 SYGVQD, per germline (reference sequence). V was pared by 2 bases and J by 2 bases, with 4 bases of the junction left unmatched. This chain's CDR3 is CASSERGLAGPYEQYF. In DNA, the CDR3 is TGCGCCAGCAGTGAGAGAGGACTAGCGGGGCCCTACGAGCAGTACTTC.

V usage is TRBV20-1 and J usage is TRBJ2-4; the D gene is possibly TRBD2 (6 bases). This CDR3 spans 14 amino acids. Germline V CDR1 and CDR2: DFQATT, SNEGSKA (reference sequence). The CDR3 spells CGCSSPGVKNIQYF. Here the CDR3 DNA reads TGCGGTTGTTCCTCCCCGGGGGTCAAAAACATTCAGTACTTC.

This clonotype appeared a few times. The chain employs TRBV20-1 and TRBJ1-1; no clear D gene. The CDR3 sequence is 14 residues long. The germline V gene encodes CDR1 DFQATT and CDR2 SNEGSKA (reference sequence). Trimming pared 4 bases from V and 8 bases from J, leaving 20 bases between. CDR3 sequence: CSAIPPHRVTEAFF. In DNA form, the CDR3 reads TGCAGTGCTATCCCTCCCCACCGAGTGACGGAAGCTTTCTTT.

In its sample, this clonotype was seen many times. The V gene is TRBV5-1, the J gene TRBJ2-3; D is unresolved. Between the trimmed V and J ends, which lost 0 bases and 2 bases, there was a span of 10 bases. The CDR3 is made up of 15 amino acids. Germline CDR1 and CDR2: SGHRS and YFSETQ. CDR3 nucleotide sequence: TGCGCCAGCAGCTTGGTGGGTGCATCCACAGATACGCAGTATTTT. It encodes CASSLVGASTDTQYF. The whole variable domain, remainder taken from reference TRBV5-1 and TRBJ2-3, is KAGVTQTPRYLIKTRGQQVTLSCSPISGHRSVSWYQQTPGQGLQFLFEYFSETQRNKGNFPGRFSGRQFSNSRSEMNVSTLELGDSALYLCASSLVGASTDTQYFGPGTRLTVL.

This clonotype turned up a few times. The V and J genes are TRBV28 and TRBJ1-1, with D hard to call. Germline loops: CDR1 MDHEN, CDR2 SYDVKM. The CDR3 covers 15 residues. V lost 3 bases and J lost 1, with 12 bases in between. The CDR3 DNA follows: TGTGCCAGCAGTTTCATAGGTTTGGGGAACACTGAAGCTTTCTTT. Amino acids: CASSFIGLGNTEAFF.

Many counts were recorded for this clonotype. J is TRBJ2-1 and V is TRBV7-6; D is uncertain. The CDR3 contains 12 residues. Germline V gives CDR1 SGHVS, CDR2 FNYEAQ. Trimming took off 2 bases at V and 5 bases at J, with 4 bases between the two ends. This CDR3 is CASSLLNNEQFF. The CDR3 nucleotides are TGTGCCAGCAGCTTATTAAACAATGAGCAGTTCTTC.